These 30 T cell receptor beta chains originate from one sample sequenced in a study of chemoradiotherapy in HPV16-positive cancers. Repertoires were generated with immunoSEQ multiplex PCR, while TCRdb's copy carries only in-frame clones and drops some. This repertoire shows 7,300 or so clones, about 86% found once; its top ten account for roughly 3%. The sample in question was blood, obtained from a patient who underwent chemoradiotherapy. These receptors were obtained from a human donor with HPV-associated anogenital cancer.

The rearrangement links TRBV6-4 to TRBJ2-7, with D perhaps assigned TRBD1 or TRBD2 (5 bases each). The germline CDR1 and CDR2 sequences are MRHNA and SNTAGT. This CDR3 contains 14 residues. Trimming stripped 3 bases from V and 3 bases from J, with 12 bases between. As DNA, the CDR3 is TGTGCCAGCAGTGATGGGGGATTGCGCTACGAGCAGTACTTC. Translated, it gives CASSDGGLRYEQYF.

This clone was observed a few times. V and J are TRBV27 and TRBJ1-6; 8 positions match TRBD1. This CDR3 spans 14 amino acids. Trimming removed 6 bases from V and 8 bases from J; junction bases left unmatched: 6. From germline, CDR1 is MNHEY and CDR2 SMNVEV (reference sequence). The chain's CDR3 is CASSPGTGDSPLHF. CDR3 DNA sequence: TGTGCCAGCAGCCCCGGGACAGGCGATTCACCCCTCCACTTT.

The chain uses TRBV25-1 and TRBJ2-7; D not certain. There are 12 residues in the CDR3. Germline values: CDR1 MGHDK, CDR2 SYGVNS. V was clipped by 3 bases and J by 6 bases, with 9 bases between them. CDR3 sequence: CASSDYVSEQYF. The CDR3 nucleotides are TGTGCCAGCAGTGACTACGTAAGCGAGCAGTACTTC.

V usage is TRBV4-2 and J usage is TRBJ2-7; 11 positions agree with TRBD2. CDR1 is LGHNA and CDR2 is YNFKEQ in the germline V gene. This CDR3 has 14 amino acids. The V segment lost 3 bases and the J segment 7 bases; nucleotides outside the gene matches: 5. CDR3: CASSHGLAGSEQYF. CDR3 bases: TGTGCCAGCAGCCATGGACTAGCGGGCTCTGAGCAGTACTTC.

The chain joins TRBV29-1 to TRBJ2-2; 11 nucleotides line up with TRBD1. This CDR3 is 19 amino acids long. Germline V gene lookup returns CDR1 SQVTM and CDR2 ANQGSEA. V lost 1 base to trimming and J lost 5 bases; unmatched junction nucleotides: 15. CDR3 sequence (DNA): TGCAGCGTTGAAGCCAGGGGGAGGTCCGGGACAGGGGGTACCGGGGAGCTGTTTTTT. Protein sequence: CSVEARGRSGTGGTGELFF.

In nucleotides, the CDR3 is TGTGCCAGCAGACGGGACCGGGGAGGCTACACCTTC. It specifies CASRRDRGGYTF. This chain uses TRBV27 with TRBJ1-2, with a possible D match to TRBD1 (5 bases). This CDR3 comprises 12 residues. Trimming left V 6 bases short and J 8 bases short, with 13 bases between. CDR1 MNHEY and CDR2 SMNVEV come from the germline V gene (reference sequence).

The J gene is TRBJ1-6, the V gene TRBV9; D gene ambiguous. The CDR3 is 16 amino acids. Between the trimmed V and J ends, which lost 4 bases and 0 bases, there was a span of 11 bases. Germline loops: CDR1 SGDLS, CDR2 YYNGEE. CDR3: CASSPFHGSYNSPLHF. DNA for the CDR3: TGTGCCAGCAGCCCATTCCACGGCTCCTATAATTCACCCCTCCACTTT.

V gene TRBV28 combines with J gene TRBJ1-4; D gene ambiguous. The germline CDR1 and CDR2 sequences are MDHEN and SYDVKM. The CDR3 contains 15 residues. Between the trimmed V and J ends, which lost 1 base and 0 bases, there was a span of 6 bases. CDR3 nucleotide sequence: TGTGCCAGCAGTTTATTGGAAGCAACTAATGAAAAACTGTTTTTT. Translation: CASSLLEATNEKLFF.

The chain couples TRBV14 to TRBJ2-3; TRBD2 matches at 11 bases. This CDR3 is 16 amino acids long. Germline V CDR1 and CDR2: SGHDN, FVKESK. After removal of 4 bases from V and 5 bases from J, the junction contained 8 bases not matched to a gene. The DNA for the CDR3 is TGTGCCAGCAGCCCATATAGCGGGGGGGCGTTAGATACGCAGTATTTT. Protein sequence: CASSPYSGGALDTQYF.

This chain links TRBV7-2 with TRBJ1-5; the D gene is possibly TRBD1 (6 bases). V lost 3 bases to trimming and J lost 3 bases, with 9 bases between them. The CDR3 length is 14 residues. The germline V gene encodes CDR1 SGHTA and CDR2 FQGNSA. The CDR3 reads CASSFTGYNQPQHF. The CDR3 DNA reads TGTGCCAGCAGCTTTACAGGGTACAATCAGCCCCAGCATTTT.

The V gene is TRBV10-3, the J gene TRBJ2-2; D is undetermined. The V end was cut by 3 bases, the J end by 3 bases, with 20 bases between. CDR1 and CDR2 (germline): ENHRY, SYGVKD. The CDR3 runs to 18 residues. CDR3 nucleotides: TGTGCCATCAGTGACCGAGGTCGGTCGGCGCGACACACCGGGGAGCTGTTTTTT. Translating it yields CAISDRGRSARHTGELFF.

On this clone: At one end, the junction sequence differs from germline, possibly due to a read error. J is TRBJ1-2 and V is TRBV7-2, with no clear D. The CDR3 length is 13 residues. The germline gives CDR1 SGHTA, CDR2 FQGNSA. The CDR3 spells CASSLAANYGYTF. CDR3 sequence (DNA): TGTGCCAGCAGCCTAGCGGCAAACTATGGCTACACCTTC.

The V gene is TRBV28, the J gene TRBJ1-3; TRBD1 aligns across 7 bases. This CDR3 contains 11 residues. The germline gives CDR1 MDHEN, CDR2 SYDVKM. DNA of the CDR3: TGTGCTACAGGGGCGGGAAACACCATATATTTT. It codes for CATGAGNTIYF.

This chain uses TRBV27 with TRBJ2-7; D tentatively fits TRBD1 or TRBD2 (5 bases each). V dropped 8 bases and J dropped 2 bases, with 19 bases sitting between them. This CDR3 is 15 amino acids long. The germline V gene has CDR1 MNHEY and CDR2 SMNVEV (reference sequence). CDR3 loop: CASGFLRDHTYEQYF. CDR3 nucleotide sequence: TGTGCCAGCGGCTTCCTCCGGGACCACACCTACGAGCAGTACTTC.

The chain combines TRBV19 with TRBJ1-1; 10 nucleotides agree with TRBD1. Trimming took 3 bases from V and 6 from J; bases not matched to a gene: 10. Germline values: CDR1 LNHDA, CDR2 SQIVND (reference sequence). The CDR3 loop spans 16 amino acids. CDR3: CASSISWDRGFAEAFF. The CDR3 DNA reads TGTGCCAGTAGTATTTCCTGGGACAGGGGATTCGCTGAAGCTTTCTTT.

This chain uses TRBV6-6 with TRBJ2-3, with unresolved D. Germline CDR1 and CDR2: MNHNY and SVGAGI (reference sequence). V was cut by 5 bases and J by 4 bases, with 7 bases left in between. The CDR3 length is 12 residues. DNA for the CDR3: TGTGCCAGCAGTCCAAGCGCAGATACGCAGTATTTT. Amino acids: CASSPSADTQYF.

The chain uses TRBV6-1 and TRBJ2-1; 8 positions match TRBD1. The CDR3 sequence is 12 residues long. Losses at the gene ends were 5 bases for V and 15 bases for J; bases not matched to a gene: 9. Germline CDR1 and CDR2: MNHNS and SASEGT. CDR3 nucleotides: TGTGCCAGCAGTAGAAAGGACAGGGAGGCGTTCTTC. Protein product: CASSRKDREAFF.

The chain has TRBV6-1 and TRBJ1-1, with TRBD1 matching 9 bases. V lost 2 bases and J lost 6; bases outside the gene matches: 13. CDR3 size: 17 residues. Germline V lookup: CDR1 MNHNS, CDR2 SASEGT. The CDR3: CASSEWDRDYANAEAFF. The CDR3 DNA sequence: TGTGCCAGCAGTGAATGGGACAGGGATTATGCCAACGCTGAAGCTTTCTTT.

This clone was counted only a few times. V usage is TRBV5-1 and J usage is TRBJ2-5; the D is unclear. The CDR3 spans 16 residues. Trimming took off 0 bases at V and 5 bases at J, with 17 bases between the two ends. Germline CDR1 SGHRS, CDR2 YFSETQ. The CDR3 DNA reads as TGCGCCAGCAGCTTGGCCGATCTAGGCTTCGAGGAGACCCAGTACTTC. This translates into CASSLADLGFEETQYF.

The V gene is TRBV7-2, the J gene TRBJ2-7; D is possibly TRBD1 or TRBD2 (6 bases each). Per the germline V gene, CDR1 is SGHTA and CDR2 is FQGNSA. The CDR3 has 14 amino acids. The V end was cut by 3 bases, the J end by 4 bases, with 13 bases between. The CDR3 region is CASSFSTGRYEQYF. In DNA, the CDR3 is TGTGCCAGCAGCTTCAGTACAGGGAGGTACGAGCAGTACTTC.

The CDR3 region has the DNA TGTGCCAGCAGCTTATCCCGTAGGGACAATGAGCAGTTCTTC. Protein product: CASSLSRRDNEQFF. This chain uses TRBV7-2 with TRBJ2-1; D is unclear. This CDR3 region has 14 residues. Trimming shortened V by 2 bases and J by 5 bases, and 10 bases separated the two germline ends. Germline values: CDR1 SGHTA, CDR2 FQGNSA.

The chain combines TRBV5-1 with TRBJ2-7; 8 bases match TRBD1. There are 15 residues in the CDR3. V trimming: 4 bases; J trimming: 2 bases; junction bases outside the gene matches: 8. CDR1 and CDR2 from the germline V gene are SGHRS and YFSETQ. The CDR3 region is CASSIGTGPPYEQYF. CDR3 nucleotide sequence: TGCGCCAGCAGCATAGGGACAGGTCCACCCTACGAGCAGTACTTC.

CDR3 nucleotide sequence: TGTGCCAGCCGGACAGGGGGCTACAATGAGCAGTTCTTC. Translating it yields CASRTGGYNEQFF. The chain combines TRBV7-6 with TRBJ2-1, with TRBD1 matching 10 bases. Germline V gene data show CDR1 as SGHVS and CDR2 as FNYEAQ. V lost 8 bases, J lost 3 bases, and 1 base stayed unmatched. The CDR3 consists of 13 residues.

DNA for the CDR3: TGTGCCAGCAGCTCCTTATTGACTGGTTCTGGGGCCAACGTCCTGACTTTC. It specifies CASSSLLTGSGANVLTF. V is TRBV11-2 and J is TRBJ2-6; D call uncertain. V lost 4 bases and J 1 base, leaving 14 bases between the germline ends. This CDR3 spans 17 amino acids. Germline loops: CDR1 SGHAT, CDR2 FQNNGV.

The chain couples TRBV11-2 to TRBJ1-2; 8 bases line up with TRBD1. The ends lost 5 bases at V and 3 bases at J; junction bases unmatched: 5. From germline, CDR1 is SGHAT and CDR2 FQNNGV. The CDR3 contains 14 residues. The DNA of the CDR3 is TGTGCCAGCAGCGAGGGACAGGAAGACTATGGCTACACCTTC. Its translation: CASSEGQEDYGYTF.

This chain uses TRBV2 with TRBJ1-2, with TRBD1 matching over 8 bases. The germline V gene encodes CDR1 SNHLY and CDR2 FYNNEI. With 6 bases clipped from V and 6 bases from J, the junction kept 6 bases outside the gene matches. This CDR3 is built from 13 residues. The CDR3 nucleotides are TGTGCCAGCAGGTTGACAGGGGCAGATGGCTACACCTTC. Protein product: CASRLTGADGYTF.

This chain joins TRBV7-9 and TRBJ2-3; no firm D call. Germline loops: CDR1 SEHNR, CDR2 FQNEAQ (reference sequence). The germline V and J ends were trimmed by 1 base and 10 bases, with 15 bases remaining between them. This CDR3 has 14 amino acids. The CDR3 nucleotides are TGTGCCAGCAGCTTAGATCTTGGCCTCCCTCCGCAGTATTTT. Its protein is CASSLDLGLPPQYF.

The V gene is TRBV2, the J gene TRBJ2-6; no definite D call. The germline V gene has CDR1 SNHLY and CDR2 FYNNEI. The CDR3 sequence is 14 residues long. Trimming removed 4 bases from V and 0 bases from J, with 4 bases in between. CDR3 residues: CASSGRSGANVLTF. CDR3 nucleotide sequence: TGTGCCAGCAGTGGGCGCTCTGGGGCCAACGTCCTGACTTTC.

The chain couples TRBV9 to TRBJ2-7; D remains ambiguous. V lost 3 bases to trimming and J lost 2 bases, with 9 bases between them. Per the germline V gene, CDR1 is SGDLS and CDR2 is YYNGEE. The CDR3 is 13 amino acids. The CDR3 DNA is TGTGCCAGCAGCGCAGGCTCGGCCTACGAGCAGTACTTC. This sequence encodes CASSAGSAYEQYF.

For the CDR3, the DNA is TGCGCCAGCAGCTTTGAAGCCTATAACTATGGCTACACCTTC. Translated: CASSFEAYNYGYTF. This chain links TRBV5-1 with TRBJ1-2; D ambiguous. The CDR3 is 14 residues long. V was clipped by 2 bases and J by 1 base, with 9 bases between them. Germline CDR1 and CDR2: SGHRS and YFSETQ.